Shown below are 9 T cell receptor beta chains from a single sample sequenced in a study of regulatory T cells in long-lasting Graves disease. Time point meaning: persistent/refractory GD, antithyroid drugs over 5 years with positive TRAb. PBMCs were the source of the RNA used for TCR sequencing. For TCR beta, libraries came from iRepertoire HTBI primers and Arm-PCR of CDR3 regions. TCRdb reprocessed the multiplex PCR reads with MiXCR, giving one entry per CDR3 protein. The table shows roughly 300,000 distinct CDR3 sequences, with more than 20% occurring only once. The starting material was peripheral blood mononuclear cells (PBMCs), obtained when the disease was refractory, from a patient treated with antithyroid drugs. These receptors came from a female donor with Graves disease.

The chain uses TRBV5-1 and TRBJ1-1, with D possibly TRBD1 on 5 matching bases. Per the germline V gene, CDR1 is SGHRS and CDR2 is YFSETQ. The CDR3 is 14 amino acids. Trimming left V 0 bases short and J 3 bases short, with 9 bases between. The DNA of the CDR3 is TGCGCCAGCAGCTTGGTGTGGGGGGACACTGAAGCTTTCTTT. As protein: CASSLVWGDTEAFF.

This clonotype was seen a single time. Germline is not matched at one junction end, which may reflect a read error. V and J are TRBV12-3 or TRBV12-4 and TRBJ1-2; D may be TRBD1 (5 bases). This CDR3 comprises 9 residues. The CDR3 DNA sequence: TGTGCCTCCGAAGAGCGGGGGGAATTC. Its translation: CASEERGEF.

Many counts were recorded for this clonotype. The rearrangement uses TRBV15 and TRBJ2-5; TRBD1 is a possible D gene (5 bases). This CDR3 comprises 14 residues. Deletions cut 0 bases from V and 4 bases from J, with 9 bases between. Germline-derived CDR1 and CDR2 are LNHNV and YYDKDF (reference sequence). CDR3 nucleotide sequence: TGTGCCACCAGCAGAGACAGGGCTGCAGAGACCCAGTACTTC. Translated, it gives CATSRDRAAETQYF.

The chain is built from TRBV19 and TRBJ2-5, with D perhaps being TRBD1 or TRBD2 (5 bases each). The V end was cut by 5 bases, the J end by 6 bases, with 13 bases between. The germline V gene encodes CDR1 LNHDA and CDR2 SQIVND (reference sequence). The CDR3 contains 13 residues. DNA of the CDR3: TGTGCCAGTAGTCCAGAGGGGTTGAAGACCCAGTACTTC. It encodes CASSPEGLKTQYF.

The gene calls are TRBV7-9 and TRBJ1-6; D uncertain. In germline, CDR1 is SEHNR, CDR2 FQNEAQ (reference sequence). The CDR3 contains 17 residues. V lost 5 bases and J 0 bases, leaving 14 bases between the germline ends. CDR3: CASSGAPVGSYNSPLHF. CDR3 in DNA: TGTGCCAGCAGCGGAGCCCCAGTGGGCTCCTATAATTCACCCCTCCACTTT.

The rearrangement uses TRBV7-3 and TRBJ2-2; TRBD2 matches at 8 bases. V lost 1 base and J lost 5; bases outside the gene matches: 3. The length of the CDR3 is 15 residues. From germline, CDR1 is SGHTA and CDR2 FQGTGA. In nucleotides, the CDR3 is TGTGCCAGCAGCTTAAATCGGGGGGGGACCGGGGAGCTGTTTTTT. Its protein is CASSLNRGGTGELFF.

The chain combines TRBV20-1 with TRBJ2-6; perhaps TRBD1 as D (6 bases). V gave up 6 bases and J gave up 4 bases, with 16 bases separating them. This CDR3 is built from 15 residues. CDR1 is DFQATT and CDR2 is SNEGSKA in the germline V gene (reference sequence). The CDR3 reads CSAPNRAAGANVLTF. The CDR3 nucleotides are TGCAGTGCACCCAACAGGGCTGCCGGGGCCAACGTCCTGACTTTC.

This CDR3 reads CASNSDPLAGVYEQYF. The CDR3, as DNA: TGTGCCAGCAATTCAGACCCCTTAGCGGGAGTGTACGAGCAGTACTTC. This sequence joins TRBV3-2 and TRBJ2-7; the table assigns TRBD2, which was not confirmed against the DNA. TRBV3-2 corresponds to a pseudogene. This CDR3 is built from 16 residues.

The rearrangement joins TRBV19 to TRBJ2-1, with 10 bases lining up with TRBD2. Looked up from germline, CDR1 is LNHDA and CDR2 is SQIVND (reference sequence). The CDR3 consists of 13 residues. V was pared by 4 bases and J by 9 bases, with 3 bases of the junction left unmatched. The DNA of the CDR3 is TGTGCCAGTAGTAGCGGGACTAGCGTTGAGCAGTTCTTC. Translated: CASSSGTSVEQFF.